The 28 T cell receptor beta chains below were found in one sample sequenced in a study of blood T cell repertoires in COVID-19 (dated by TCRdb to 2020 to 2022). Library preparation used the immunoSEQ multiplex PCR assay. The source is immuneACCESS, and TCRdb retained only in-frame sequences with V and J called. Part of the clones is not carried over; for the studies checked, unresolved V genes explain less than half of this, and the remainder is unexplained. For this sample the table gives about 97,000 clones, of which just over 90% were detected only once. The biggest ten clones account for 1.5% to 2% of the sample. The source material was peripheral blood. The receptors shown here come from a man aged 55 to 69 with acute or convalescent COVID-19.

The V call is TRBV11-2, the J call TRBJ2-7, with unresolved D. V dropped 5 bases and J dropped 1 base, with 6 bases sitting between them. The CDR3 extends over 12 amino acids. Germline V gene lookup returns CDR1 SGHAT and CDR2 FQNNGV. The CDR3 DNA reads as TGTGCCAGCAGCCCCACATCCTACGAGCAGTACGTC. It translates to CASSPTSYEQYV.

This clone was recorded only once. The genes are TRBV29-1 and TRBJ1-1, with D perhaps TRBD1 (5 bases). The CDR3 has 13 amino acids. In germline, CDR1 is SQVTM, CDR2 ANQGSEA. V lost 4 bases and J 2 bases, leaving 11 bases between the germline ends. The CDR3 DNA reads TGCAGCGTTGTGGAACAGGTCAACACTGAAGCTTTCTTT. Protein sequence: CSVVEQVNTEAFF.

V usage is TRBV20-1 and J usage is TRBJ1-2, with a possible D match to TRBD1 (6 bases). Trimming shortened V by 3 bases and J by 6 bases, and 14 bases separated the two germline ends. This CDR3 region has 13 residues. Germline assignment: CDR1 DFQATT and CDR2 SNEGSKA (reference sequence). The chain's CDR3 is CSASVQGWDGYTF. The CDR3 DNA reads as TGCAGTGCTAGTGTCCAGGGGTGGGATGGCTACACCTTC.

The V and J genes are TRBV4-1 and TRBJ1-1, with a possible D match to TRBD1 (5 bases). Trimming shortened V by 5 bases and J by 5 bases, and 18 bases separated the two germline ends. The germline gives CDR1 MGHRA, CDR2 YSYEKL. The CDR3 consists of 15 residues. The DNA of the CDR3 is TGCGCCAGCAGCTTGGGGGGGTTTGGTAGTACTGAAGCTTTCTTT. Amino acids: CASSLGGFGSTEAFF.

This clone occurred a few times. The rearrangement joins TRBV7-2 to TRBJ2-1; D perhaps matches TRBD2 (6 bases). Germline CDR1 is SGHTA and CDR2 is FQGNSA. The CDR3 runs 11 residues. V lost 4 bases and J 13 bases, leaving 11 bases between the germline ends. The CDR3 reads CASSSRLVQFF. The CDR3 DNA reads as TGTGCCAGCAGCTCTCGACTAGTACAGTTCTTC.

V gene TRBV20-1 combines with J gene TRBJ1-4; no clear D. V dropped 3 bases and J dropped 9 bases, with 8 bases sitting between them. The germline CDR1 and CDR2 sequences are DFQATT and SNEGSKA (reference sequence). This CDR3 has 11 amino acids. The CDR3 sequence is CSASFEKKLFF. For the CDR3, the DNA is TGCAGTGCTAGCTTTGAGAAAAAACTGTTTTTT.

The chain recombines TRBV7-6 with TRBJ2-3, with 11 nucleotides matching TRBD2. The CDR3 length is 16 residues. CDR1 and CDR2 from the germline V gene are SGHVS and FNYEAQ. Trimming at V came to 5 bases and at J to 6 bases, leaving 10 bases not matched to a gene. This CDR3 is CASSKTSGAARDTQYF. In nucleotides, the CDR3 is TGTGCCAGCAGCAAGACTAGCGGGGCGGCTAGGGATACGCAGTATTTT.

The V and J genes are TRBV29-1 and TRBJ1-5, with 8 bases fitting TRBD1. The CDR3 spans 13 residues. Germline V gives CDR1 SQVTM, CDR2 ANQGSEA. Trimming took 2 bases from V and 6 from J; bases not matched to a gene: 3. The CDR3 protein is CSVEQGAGQPQHF. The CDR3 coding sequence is TGCAGCGTTGAACAGGGGGCAGGTCAGCCCCAGCATTTT.

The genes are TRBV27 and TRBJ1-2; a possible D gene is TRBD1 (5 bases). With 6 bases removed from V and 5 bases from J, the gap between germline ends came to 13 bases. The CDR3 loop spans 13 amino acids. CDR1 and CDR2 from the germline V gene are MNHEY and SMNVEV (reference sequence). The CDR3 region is CASRRPGSYGYTF. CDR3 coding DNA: TGTGCCAGCAGACGCCCAGGGTCGTATGGCTACACCTTC.

This CDR3 is CASSIGGWPQPLNQPQHF. As DNA, the CDR3 is TGTGCCAGTAGTATTGGAGGTTGGCCGCAACCCCTCAATCAGCCCCAGCATTTT. This chain links TRBV19 with TRBJ1-5; D gene ambiguous. Germline CDR1 is LNHDA and CDR2 is SQIVND (reference sequence). This CDR3 has 18 amino acids. The germline V and J ends were trimmed by 3 bases and 3 bases, with 21 bases remaining between them.

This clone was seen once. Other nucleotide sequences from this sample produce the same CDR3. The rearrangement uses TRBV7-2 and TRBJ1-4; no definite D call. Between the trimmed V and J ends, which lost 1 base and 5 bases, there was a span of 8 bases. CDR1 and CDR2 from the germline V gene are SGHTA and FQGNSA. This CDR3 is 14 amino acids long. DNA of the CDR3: TGTGCCAGCAGCTTAGGGCTCGGGAATGAAAAACTGTTTTTT. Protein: CASSLGLGNEKLFF.

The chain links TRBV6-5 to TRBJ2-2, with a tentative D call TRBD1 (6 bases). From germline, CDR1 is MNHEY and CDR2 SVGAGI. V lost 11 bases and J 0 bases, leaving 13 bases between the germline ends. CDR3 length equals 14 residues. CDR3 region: CAGQWEPNTGELFF. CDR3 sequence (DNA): TGTGCCGGACAGTGGGAGCCGAACACCGGGGAGCTGTTTTTT.

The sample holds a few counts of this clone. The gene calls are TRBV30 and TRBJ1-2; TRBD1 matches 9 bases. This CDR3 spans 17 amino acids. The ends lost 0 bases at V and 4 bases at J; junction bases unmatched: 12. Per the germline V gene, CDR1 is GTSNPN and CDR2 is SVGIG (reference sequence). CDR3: CAWSVRGQGLVSYGYTF. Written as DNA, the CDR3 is TGTGCCTGGAGTGTTAGGGGACAGGGACTAGTGAGCTATGGCTACACCTTC.

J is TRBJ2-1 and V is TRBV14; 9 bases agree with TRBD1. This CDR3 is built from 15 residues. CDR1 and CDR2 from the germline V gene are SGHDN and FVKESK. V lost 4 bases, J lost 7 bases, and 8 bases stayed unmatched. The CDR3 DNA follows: TGTGCCAGCAGCCTCCGGACAGGGGCTAAGAATGAGCAGTTCTTC. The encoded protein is CASSLRTGAKNEQFF.

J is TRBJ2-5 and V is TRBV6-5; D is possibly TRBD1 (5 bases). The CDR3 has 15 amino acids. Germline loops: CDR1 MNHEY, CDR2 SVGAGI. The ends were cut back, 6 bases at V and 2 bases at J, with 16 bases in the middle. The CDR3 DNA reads TGTGCCAGCAGCCGACAAGGGGCCCAACAAGAGACCCAGTACTTC. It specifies CASSRQGAQQETQYF.

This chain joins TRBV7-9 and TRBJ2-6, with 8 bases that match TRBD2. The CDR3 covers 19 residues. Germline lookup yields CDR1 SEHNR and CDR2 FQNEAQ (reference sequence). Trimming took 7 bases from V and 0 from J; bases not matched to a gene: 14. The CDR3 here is CASTTIAAGGLSGANVLTF. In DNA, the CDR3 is TGTGCCAGCACTACGATAGCGGCGGGGGGCCTCTCTGGGGCCAACGTCCTGACTTTC.

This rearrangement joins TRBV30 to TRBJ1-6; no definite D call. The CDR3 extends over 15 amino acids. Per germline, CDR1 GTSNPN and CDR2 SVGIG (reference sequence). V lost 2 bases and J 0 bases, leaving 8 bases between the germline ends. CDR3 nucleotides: TGTGCCTGGAGTATTTCGGGCTCCTATAATTCACCCCTCCACTTT. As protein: CAWSISGSYNSPLHF.

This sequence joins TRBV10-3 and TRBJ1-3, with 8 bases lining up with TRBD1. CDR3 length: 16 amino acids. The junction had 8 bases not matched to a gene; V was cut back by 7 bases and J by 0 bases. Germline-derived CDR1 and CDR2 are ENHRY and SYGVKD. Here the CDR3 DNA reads TGTGCCATCAACAACCCAACAGGGGGCTCTGGAAACACCATATATTTT. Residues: CAINNPTGGSGNTIYF.

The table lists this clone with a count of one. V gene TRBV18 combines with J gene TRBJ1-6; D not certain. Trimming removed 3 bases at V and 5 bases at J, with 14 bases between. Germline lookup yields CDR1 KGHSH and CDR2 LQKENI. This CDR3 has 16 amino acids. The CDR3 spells CASSPNPPGNNSPLHF. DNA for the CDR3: TGTGCCAGCTCACCCAATCCCCCGGGAAATAATTCACCCCTCCACTTT.

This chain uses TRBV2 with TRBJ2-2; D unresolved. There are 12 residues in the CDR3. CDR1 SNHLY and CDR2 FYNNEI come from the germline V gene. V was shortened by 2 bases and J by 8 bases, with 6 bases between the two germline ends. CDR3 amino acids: CASSESRGELFF. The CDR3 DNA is TGTGCCAGCAGTGAAAGCCGTGGGGAGCTGTTTTTT.

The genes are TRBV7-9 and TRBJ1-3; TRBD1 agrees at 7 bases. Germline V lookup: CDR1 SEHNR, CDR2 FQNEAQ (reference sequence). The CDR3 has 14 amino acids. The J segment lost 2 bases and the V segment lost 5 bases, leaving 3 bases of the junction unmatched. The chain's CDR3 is CASSPGTAGNTIYF. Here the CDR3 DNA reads TGTGCCAGCAGCCCCGGGACAGCTGGAAACACCATATATTTT.

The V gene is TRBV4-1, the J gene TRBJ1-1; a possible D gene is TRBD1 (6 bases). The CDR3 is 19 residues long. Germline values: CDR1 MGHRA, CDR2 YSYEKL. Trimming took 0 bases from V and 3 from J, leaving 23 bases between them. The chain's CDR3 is CASSQDWGHRTNRDTEAFF. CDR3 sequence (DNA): TGCGCCAGCAGCCAAGATTGGGGGCACAGGACGAATAGAGACACTGAAGCTTTCTTT.

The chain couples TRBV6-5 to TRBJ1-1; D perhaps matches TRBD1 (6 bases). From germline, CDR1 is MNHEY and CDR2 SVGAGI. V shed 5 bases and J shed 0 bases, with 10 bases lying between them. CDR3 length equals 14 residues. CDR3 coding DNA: TGTGCCAGCAGTCAGGGGACTATGAACACTGAAGCTTTCTTT. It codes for CASSQGTMNTEAFF.

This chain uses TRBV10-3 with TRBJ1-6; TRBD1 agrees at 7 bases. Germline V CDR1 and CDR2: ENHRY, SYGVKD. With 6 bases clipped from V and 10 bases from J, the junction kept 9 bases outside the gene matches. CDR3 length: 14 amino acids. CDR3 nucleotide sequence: TGTGCCATCAGCCCGACAGGGCGGGGATCACCCCTCCACTTT. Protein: CAISPTGRGSPLHF.

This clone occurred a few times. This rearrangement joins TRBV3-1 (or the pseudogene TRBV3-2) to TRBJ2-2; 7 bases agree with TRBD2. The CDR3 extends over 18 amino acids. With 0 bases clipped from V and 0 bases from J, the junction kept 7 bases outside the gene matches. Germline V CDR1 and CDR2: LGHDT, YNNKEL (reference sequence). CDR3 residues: CASSQDLASGANTGELFF. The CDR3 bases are TGTGCCAGCAGCCAAGATCTTGCCAGCGGGGCGAACACCGGGGAGCTGTTTTTT.

The CDR3 protein is CSVTRERGAGPYGYTF. The DNA for the CDR3 is TGCAGCGTTACCCGGGAGCGCGGGGCTGGACCCTATGGCTACACCTTC. The chain uses TRBV29-1 and TRBJ1-2, with D perhaps TRBD1 (5 bases). Germline CDR1 and CDR2: SQVTM and ANQGSEA. The CDR3 has 16 amino acids. The V and J ends lost 5 bases and 4 bases respectively, with 23 bases between them.

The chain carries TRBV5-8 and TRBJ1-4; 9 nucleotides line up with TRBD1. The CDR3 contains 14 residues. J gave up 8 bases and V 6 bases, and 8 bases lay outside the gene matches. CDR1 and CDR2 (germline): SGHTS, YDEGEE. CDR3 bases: TGTGCCAGCAACCCGGGACAGGGTGGCGAAAAACTGTTTTTT. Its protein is CASNPGQGGEKLFF.

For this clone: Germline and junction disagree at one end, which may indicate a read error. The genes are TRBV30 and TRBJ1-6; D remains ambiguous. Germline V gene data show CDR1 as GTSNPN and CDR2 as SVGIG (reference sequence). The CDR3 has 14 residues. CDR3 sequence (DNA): TGTGCCTGGAGGCTTACAGCTGATAATTCAGCCCTCCACTTT. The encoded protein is CAWRLTADNSALHF.